These T cell receptor beta chains were read from a single sample in a study of naive and memory T cell subsets. TCRdb independently ran MiXCR on the UMI-ligation and nested PCR reads; one entry per CDR3 protein. The data hold about 120,000 distinct CDR3 sequences, with approximately 37% observed a single time. Sequenced sample: central memory CD4+ T cells from blood. These receptors were collected from a human donor in good health. The conserved cysteine and the conserved F or W are not part of the CDR3 here. The order of the fields is V gene, CDR3 length, clone size, CDR3 protein. Only part of the rows carry a size: once, few, many, or a class if the clone is expanded.

v_gene: TRBV29-1; len: 10; abundance: NA; CDR3aa: SVGQGKSVQY
v_gene: TRBV5-1; len: 14; abundance: NA; CDR3aa: ASSNTGQSSYNEQF
v_gene: TRBV9; len: 11; abundance: NA; CDR3aa: ASSVTGVTEAF
v_gene: TRBV10-3; len: 11; abundance: NA; CDR3aa: ASGQGGPYEQY
v_gene: TRBV9; len: 11; abundance: few; CDR3aa: ASSVRGLGEQY
v_gene: TRBV6-1; len: 16; abundance: NA; CDR3aa: ASRPDRGRVMGNQPQH
v_gene: TRBV20-1; len: 10; abundance: many; CDR3aa: SARDQSGRRF
v_gene: TRBV19; len: 13; abundance: NA; CDR3aa: ASSIGTSGVNEQF
v_gene: TRBV5-1; len: 12; abundance: NA; CDR3aa: ASSSQGGRTEAF
v_gene: TRBV20-1; len: 14; abundance: few; CDR3aa: SATDTQRGLAYEQY
v_gene: TRBV28; len: 13; abundance: once; CDR3aa: ASSPPSQAVYEQY
v_gene: TRBV7-9; len: 13; abundance: NA; CDR3aa: ASSEWGQINSPLH
v_gene: TRBV28; len: 12; abundance: many; CDR3aa: ASSLSRVPYEQY
v_gene: TRBV5-1; len: 13; abundance: NA; CDR3aa: ASSVGSRGSDTQY
v_gene: TRBV7-2; len: 12; abundance: NA; CDR3aa: ASSFGRGGDTQY
v_gene: TRBV3-1; len: 12; abundance: few; CDR3aa: ASSQGHSGNTIY
v_gene: TRBV10-3; len: 10; abundance: NA; CDR3aa: AISSQGREAF
v_gene: TRBV7-6; len: 12; abundance: many; CDR3aa: ASSLTTATGELF
v_gene: TRBV6-2/TRBV6-3; len: 13; abundance: few; CDR3aa: ASSYSGSSYYGYT
v_gene: TRBV7-7; len: 13; abundance: few; CDR3aa: ASSPGVAGTDTQY
v_gene: TRBV10-2; len: 13; abundance: NA; CDR3aa: ASKVTDNPNQPQH
v_gene: TRBV9; len: 13; abundance: NA; CDR3aa: ASSGRGAGNYGYT
v_gene: TRBV7-9; len: 12; abundance: NA; CDR3aa: ASSPDTKGQPQH